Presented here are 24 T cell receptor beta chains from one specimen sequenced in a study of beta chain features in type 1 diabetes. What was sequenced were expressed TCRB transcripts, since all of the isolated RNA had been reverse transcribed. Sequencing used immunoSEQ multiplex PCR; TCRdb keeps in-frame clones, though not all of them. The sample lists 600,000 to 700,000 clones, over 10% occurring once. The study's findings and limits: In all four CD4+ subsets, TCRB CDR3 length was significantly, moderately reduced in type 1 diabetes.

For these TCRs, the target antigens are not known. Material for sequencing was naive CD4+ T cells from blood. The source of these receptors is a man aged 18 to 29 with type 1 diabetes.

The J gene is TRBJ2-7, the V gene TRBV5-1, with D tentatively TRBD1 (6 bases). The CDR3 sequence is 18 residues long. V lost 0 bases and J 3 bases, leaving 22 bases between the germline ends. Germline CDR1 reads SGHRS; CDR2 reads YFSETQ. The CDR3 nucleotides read TGCGCCAGCAGCTTGGTTACCGGACAGTCCCCTCTTGTCTACGAGCAGTACTTC. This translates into CASSLVTGQSPLVYEQYF. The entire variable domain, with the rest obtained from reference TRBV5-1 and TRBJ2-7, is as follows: KAGVTQTPRYLIKTRGQQVTLSCSPISGHRSVSWYQQTPGQGLQFLFEYFSETQRNKGNFPGRFSGRQFSNSRSEMNVSTLELGDSALYLCASSLVTGQSPLVYEQYFGPGTRLTVT.

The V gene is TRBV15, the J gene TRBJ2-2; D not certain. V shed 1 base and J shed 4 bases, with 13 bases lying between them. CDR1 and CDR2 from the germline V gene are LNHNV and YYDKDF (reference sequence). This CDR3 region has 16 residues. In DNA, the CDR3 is TGTGCCACCAGCAGAGTTCCAGGAGATAGCACCGGGGAGCTGTTTTTT. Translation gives CATSRVPGDSTGELFF.

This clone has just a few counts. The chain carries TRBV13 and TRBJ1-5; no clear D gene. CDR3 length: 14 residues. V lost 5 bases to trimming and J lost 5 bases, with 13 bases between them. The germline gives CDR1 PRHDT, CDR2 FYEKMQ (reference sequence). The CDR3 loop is CASSQSRRDQPQHF. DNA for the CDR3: TGTGCCAGCAGCCAGAGCAGGAGAGATCAGCCCCAGCATTTT.

DNA for the CDR3: TGTGCCAGTAGTATTCAAGGGGACGGCAGGGCCCAGTACTTC. It encodes CASSIQGDGRAQYF. V gene TRBV19 combines with J gene TRBJ2-5; D tentatively reads TRBD1 or TRBD2 (5 bases each). Germline CDR1 LNHDA, CDR2 SQIVND (reference sequence). The CDR3 runs 14 residues. Trimming pared 3 bases from V and 9 bases from J, leaving 17 bases between.

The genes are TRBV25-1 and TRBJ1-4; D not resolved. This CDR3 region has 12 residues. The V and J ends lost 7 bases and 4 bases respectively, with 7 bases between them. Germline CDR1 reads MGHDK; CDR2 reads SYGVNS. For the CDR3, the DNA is TGTGCCAGCACCGAGGGTAATGAAAAACTGTTTTTT. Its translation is CASTEGNEKLFF. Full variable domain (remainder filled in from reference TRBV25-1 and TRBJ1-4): EADIYQTPRYLVIGTGKKITLECSQTMGHDKMYWYQQDPGMELHLIHYSYGVNSTEKGDLSSESTVSRIRTEHFPLTLESARPSHTSQYLCASTEGNEKLFFGSGTQLSVL.

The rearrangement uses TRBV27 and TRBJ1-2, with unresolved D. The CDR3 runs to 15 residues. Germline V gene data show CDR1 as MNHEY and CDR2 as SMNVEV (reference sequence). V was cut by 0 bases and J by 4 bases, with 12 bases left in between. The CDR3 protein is CASSLSPPEAYGYTF. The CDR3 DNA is TGTGCCAGCAGTTTATCCCCTCCAGAAGCCTATGGCTACACCTTC.

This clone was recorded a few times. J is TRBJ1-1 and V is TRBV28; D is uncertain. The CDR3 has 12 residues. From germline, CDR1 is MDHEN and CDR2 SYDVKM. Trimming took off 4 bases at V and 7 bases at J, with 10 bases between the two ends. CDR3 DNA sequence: TGTGCCAGCAGTTCTCAAGGCAGTGAAGCTTTCTTT. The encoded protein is CASSSQGSEAFF.

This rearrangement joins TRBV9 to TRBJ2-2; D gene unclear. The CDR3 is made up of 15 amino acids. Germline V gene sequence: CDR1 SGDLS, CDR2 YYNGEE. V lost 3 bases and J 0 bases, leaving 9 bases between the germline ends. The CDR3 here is CASSGIIANTGELFF. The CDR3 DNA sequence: TGTGCCAGCAGCGGTATAATAGCGAACACCGGGGAGCTGTTTTTT.

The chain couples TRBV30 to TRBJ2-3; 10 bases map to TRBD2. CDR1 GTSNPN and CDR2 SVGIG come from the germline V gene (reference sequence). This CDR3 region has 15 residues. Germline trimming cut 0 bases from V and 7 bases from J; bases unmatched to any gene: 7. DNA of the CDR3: TGTGCCTGGAGTGTACTACTAGCGGGGATTAATACGCAGTATTTT. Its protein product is CAWSVLLAGINTQYF.

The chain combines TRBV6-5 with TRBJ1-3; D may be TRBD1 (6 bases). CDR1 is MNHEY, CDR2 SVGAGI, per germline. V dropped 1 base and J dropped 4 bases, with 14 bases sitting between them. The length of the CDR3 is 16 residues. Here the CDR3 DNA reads TGTGCCAGCAGTTACTTCGTGCAGGGGATGGGAAACACCATATATTTT. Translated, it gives CASSYFVQGMGNTIYF.

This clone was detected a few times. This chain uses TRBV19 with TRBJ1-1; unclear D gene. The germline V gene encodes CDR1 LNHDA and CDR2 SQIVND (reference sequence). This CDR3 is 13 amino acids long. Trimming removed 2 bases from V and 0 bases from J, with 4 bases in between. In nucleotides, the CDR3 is TGTGCCAGTAGTATAAGCGTGAACACTGAAGCTTTCTTT. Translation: CASSISVNTEAFF.

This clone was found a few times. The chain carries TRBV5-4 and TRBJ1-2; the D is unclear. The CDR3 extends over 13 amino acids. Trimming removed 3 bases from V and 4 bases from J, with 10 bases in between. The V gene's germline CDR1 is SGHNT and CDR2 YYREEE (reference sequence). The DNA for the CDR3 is TGTGCCAGCAGCTCTACGATTACCTATGGCTACACCTTC. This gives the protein CASSSTITYGYTF. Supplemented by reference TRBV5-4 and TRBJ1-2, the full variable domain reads ETGVTQSPTHLIKTRGQQVTLRCSSQSGHNTVSWYQQALGQGPQFIFQYYREEENGRGNFPPRFSGLQFPNYSSELNVNALELDDSALYLCASSSTITYGYTFGSGTRLTVV.

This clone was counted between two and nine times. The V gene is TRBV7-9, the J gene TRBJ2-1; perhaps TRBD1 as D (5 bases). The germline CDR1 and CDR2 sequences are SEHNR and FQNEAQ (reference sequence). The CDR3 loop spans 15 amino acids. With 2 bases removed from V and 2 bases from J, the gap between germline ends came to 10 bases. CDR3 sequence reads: CASSLRSTAYNEQFF. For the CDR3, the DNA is TGTGCCAGCAGCTTAAGGTCGACAGCCTACAATGAGCAGTTCTTC. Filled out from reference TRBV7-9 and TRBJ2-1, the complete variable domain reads DTGVSQNPRHKITKRGQNVTFRCDPISEHNRLYWYRQTLGQGPEFLTYFQNEAQLEKSRLLSDRFSAERPKGSFSTLEIQRTEQGDSAMYLCASSLRSTAYNEQFFGPGTRLTVL.

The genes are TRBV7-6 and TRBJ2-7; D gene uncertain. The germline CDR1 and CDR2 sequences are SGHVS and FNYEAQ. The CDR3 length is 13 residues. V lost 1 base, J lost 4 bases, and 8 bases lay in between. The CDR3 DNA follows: TGTGCCAGCAGCTTAGAACAGCCATACGAGCAGTACTTC. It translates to CASSLEQPYEQYF.

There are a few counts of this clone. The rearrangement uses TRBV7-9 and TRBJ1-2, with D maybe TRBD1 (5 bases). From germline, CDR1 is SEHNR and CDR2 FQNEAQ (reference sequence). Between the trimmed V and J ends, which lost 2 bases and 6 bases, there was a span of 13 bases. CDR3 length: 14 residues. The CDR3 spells CASSLLGESDGYTF. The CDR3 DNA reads TGTGCCAGCAGCTTATTGGGGGAGTCTGATGGCTACACCTTC.

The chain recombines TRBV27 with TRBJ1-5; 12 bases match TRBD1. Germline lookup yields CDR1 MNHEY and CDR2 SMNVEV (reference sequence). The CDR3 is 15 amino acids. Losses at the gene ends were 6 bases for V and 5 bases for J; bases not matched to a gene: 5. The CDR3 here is CASSPGTGGDQPQHF. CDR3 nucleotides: TGTGCCAGCAGCCCTGGGACAGGGGGCGATCAGCCCCAGCATTTT.

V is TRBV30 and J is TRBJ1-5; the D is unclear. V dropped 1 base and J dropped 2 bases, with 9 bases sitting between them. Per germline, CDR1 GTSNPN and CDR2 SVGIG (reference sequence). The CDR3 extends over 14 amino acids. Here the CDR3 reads CAWSAHSRNQPQHF. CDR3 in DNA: TGTGCCTGGAGTGCGCACAGCCGCAATCAGCCCCAGCATTTT.

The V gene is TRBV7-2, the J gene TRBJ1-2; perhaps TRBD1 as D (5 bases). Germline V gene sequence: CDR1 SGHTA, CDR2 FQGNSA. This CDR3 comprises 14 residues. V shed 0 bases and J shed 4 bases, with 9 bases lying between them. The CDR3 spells CASSLATVFYGYTF. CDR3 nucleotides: TGTGCCAGCAGCTTAGCGACAGTGTTCTATGGCTACACCTTC. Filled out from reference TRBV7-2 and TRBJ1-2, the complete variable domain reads GAGVSQSPSNKVTEKGKDVELRCDPISGHTALYWYRQSLGQGLEFLIYFQGNSAPDKSGLPSDRFSAERTGGSVSTLTIQRTQQEDSAVYLCASSLATVFYGYTFGSGTRLTVV.

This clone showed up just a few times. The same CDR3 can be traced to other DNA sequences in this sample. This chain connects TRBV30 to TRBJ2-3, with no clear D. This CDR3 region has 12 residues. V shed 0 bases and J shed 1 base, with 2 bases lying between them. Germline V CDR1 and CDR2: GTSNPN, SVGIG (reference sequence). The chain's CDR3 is CAWSVGTDTQYF. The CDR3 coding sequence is TGTGCCTGGAGTGTAGGCACAGATACGCAGTATTTT.

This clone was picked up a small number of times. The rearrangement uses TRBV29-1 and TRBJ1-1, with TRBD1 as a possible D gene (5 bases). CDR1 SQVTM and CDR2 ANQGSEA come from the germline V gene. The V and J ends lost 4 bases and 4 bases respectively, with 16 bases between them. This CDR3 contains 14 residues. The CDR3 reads CSVGGVGLGTEAFF. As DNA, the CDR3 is TGCAGCGTTGGAGGAGTGGGGCTGGGCACTGAAGCTTTCTTT.

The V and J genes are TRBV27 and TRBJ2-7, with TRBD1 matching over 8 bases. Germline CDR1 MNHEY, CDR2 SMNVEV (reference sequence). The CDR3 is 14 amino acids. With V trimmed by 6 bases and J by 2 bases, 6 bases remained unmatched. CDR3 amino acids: CASRRGQAAYEQYF. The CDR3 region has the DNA TGTGCCAGCAGGAGGGGACAGGCGGCCTACGAGCAGTACTTC.

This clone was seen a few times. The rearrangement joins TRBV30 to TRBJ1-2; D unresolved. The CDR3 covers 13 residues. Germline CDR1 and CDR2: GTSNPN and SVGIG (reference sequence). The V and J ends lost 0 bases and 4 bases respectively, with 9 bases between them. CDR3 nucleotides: TGTGCCTGGAGTGTGGGATCATTCTATGGCTACACCTTC. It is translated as CAWSVGSFYGYTF.

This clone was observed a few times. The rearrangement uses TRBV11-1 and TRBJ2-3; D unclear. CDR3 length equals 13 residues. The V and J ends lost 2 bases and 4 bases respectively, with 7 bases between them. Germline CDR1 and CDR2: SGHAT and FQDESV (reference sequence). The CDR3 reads CASSLPNADTQYF. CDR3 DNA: TGTGCCAGCAGCTTACCAAACGCAGATACGCAGTATTTT.

The CDR3, as DNA: TGTGCCAGCAGCCCGGTAGGACTAGCGGCCGGGGAGCTGTTTTTT. It specifies CASSPVGLAAGELFF. The V gene is TRBV5-6, the J gene TRBJ2-2, with 10 bases identical to TRBD2. CDR3 size: 15 residues. The germline V gene encodes CDR1 SGHDT and CDR2 YYEEEE. The J segment lost 6 bases and the V segment lost 4 bases, leaving 6 bases of the junction unmatched.